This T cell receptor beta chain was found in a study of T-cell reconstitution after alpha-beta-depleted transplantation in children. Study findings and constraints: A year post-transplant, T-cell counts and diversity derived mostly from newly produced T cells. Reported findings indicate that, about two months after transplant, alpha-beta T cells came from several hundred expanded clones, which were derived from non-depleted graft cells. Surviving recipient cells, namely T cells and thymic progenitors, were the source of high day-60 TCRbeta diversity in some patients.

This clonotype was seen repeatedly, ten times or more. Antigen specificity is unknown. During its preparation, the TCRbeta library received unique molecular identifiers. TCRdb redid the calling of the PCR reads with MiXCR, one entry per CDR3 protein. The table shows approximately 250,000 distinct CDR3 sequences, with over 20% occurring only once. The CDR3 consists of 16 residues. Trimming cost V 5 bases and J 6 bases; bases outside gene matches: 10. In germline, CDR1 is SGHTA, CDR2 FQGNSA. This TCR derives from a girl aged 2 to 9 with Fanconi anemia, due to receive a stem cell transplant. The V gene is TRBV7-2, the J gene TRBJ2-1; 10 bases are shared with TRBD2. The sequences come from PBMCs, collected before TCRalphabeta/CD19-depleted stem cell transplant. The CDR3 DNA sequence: TGTGCCAGCAGCCCTCGGGGGCTAGCGGGAGCCAATGAGCAGTTCTTC. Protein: CASSPRGLAGANEQFF.